This entry concerns a single TCR beta chain. The sample comes from a study of read filtering for tumor transcriptome and immune sequencing. CDR3 length equals 16 residues. V lost 4 bases to trimming and J lost 9 bases, with 19 bases between them. The library was built from around 400 ng RNA with molecular barcoded adaptors for alpha/delta and beta/gamma chains. TCRdb independently ran MiXCR on the reads; one entry per CDR3 protein. The table has fewer than 30,000 distinct CDR3 sequences, approximately 23% seen once. The V call is TRBV12-3 or TRBV12-4, the J call TRBJ1-6; maybe TRBD1 (6 bases). Sequenced input: a population of CD138-negative cells sorted from bone marrow. This sequence was found in a donor aged 40 or over with multiple myeloma. The CDR3 sequence: CASSYLGGGGSSPLHF. DNA of the CDR3: TGTGCCAGCAGTTATCTTGGGGGCGGGGGCAGTTCACCCCTCCACTTT.